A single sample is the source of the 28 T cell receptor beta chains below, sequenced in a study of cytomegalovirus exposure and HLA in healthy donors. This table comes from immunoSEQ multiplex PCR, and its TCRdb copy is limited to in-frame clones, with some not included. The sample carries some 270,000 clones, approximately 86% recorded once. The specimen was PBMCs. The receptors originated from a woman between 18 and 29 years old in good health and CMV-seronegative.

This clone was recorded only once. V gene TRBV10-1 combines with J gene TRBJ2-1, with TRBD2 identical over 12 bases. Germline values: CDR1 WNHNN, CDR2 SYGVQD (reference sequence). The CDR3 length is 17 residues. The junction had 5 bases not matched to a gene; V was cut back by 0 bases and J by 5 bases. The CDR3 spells CASSESVLAGGDNEQFF. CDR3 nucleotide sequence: TGCGCCAGCAGTGAGTCCGTACTAGCGGGGGGCGACAATGAGCAGTTCTTC.

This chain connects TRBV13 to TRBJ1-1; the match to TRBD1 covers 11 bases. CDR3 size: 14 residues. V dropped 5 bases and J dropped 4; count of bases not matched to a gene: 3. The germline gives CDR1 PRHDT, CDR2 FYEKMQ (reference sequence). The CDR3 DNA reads TGTGCCAGCAGCCTCGGGACAGGGGGCACTGAAGCTTTCTTT. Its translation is CASSLGTGGTEAFF.

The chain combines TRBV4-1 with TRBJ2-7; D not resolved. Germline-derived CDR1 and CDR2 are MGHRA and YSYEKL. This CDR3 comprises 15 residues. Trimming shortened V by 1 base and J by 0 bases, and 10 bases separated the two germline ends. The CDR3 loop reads CASSQVPESSYEQYF. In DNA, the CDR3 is TGCGCCAGCAGCCAAGTCCCGGAGAGCTCCTACGAGCAGTACTTC.

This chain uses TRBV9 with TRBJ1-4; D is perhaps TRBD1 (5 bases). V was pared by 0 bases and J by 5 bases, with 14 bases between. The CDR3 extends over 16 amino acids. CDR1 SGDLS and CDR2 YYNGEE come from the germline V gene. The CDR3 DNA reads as TGTGCCAGCAGCGTAGGAGGGACTAACCAAAATGAAAAACTGTTTTTT. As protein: CASSVGGTNQNEKLFF.

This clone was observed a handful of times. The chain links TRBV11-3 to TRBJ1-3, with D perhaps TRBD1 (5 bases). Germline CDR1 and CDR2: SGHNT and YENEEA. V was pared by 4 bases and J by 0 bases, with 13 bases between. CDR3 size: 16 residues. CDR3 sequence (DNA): TGTGCCAGCAGCTCCTCCGGACACTTCTCTGGAAACACCATATATTTT. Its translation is CASSSSGHFSGNTIYF.

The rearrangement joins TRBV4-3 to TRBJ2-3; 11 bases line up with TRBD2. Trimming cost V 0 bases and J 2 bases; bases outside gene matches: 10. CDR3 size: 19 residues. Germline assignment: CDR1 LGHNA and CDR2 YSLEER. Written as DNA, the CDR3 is TGCGCCAGCAGCCAAGATCCCTTCATAGCGGGGGGGTACACAGATACGCAGTATTTT. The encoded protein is CASSQDPFIAGGYTDTQYF.

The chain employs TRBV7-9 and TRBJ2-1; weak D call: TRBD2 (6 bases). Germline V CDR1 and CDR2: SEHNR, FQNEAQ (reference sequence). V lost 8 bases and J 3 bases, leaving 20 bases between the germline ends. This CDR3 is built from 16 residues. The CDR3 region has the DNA TGTGCCAGCCCCCCTAGTGGGGGAGGCCACTACAATGAGCAGTTCTTC. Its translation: CASPPSGGGHYNEQFF.

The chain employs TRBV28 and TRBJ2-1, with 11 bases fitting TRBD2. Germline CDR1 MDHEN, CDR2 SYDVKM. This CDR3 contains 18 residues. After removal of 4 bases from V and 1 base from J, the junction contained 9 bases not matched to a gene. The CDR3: CASSSNRLAGLSYNEQFF. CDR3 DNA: TGTGCCAGCAGTTCAAATCGACTAGCGGGATTATCCTACAATGAGCAGTTCTTC.

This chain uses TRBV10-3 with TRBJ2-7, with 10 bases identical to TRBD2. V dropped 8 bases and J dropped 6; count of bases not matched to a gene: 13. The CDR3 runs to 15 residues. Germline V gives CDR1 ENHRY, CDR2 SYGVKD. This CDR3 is CAIGDPAGGKSEQYF. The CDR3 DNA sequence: TGTGCCATCGGAGATCCAGCGGGAGGGAAAAGCGAGCAGTACTTC.

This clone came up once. The CDR3 spells CASSDGTGMNTEAFF. CDR3 nucleotide sequence: TGTGCCAGCAGCGACGGGACAGGGATGAACACTGAAGCTTTCTTT. The rearrangement joins TRBV7-9 to TRBJ1-1, with 9 bases matching TRBD1. With 5 bases clipped from V and 0 bases from J, the junction kept 4 bases outside the gene matches. The germline gives CDR1 SEHNR, CDR2 FQNEAQ (reference sequence). The CDR3 spans 15 residues.

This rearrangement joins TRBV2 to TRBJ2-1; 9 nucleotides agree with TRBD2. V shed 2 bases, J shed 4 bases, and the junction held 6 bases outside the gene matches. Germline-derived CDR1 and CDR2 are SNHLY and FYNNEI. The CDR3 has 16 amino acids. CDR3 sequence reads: CASSEYSSGAYNEQFF. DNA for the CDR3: TGTGCCAGCAGTGAATATTCTAGCGGGGCGTACAATGAGCAGTTCTTC.

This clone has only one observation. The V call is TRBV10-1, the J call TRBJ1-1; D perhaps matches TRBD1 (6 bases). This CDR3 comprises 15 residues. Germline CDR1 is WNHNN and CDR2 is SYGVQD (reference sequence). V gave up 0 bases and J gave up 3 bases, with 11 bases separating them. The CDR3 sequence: CASSESPRGDTEAFF. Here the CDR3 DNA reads TGCGCCAGCAGTGAGTCCCCCAGGGGCGACACTGAAGCTTTCTTT.

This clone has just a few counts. CDR3 residues: CAWRTQGAGNQPQHF. For the CDR3, the DNA is TGTGCCTGGAGGACACAGGGGGCTGGCAATCAGCCCCAGCATTTT. V is TRBV30 and J is TRBJ1-5, with 9 bases aligning to TRBD1. The length of the CDR3 is 15 residues. Germline V gene data show CDR1 as GTSNPN and CDR2 as SVGIG (reference sequence). Unmatched junction bases numbered 5, after V lost 3 bases and J lost 2 bases.

DNA for the CDR3: TGTGCCAGCAGCTTGCCATCTAGTGTGCATACGCAGTATTTT. It specifies CASSLPSSVHTQYF. J is TRBJ2-3 and V is TRBV5-8; unclear D gene. Germline V gene lookup returns CDR1 SGHTS and CDR2 YDEGEE. Trimming shortened V by 1 base and J by 7 bases, and 13 bases separated the two germline ends. The CDR3 has 14 residues.

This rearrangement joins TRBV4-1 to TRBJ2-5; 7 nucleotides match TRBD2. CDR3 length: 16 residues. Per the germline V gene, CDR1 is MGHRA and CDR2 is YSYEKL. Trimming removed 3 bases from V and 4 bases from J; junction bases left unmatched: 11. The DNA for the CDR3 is TGCGCCAGCAGCCATTCTTCCGGGGGGTTTTCAGAGACCCAGTACTTC. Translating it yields CASSHSSGGFSETQYF.

The CDR3 loop reads CASSSPSDSLRAGGRYEQYF. As DNA, the CDR3 is TGTGCCAGCAGCTCCCCTTCCGACAGCTTACGAGCGGGAGGCAGATACGAGCAGTACTTC. The chain recombines TRBV11-3 with TRBJ2-7, with 9 positions matching TRBD2. The CDR3 runs 20 residues. J gave up 4 bases and V 4 bases, and 23 bases lay outside the gene matches. Germline CDR1 SGHNT, CDR2 YENEEA.

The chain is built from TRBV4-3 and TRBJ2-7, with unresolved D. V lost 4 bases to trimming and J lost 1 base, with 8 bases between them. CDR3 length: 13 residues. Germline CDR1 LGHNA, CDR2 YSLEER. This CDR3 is CASSLTVSYEQYF. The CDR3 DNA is TGCGCCAGCAGCCTTACAGTATCCTACGAGCAGTACTTC.

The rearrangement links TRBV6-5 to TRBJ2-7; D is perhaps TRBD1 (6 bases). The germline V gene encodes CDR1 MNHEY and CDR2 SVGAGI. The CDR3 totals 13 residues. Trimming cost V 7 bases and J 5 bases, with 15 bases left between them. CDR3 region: CASKNPGVNEQYF. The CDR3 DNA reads TGTGCCAGCAAGAACCCAGGGGTGAACGAGCAGTACTTC.

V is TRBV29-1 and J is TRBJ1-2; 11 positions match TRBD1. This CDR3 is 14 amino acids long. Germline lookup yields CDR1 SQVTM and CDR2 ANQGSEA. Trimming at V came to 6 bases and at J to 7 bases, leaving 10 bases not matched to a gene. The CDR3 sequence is CSVHTPGQGGGYTF. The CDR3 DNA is TGCAGCGTCCATACCCCGGGACAGGGGGGTGGCTACACCTTC.

CDR3 region: CASSPRVPHEFTGELFF. The CDR3 DNA sequence: TGTGCCAGCTCACCCAGGGTGCCCCACGAATTCACCGGGGAGCTGTTTTTT. V and J are TRBV18 and TRBJ2-2; D might be TRBD1 (5 bases). Trimming took off 3 bases at V and 4 bases at J, with 18 bases between the two ends. The germline CDR1 and CDR2 sequences are KGHSH and LQKENI. CDR3 length equals 17 residues.

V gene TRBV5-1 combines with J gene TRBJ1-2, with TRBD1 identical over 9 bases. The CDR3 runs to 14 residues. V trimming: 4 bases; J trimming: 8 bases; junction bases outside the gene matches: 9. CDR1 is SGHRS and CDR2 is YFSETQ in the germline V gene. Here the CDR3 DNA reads TGCGCCAGCAGCCCAGGACAGGGGTTAGGGGGCTACACCTTC. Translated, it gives CASSPGQGLGGYTF.

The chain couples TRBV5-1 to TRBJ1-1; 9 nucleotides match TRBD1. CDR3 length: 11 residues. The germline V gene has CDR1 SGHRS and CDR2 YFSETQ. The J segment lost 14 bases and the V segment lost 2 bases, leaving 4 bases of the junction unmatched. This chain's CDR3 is CASSFRDREFF. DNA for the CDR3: TGCGCCAGCAGCTTCCGGGACAGGGAATTCTTT. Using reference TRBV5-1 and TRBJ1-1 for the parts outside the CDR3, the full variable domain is KAGVTQTPRYLIKTRGQQVTLSCSPISGHRSVSWYQQTPGQGLQFLFEYFSETQRNKGNFPGRFSGRQFSNSRSEMNVSTLELGDSALYLCASSFRDREFFGQGTRLTVV.

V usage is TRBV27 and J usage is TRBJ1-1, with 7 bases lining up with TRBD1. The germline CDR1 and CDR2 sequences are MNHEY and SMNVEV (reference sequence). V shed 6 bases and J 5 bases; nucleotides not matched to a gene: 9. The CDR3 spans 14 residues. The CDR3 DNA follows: TGTGCCAGCAGCTTTTGGAACAGGGGTACTGAAGCTTTCTTT. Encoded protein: CASSFWNRGTEAFF.

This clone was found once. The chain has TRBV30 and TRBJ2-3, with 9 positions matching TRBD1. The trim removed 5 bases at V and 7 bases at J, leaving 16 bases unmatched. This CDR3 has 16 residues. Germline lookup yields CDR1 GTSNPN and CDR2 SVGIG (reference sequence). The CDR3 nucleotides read TGTGCCTGGCATCCAGCGGGACAGGGAGAGGGGAATACGCAGTATTTT. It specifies CAWHPAGQGEGNTQYF.

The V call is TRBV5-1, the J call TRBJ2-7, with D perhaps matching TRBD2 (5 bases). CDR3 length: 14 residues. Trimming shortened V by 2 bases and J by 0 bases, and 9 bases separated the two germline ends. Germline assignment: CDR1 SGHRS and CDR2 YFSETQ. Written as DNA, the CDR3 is TGCGCCAGCAGCTTCTGGACTGACTCCTACGAGCAGTACTTC. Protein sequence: CASSFWTDSYEQYF.

The CDR3 nucleotides are TGTGCCTGGAGCCAAGCCCGGGACAGATCTTACTACGAGCAGTACTTC. Translation gives CAWSQARDRSYYEQYF. The J gene is TRBJ2-7, the V gene TRBV30, with TRBD1 identical over 7 bases. CDR1 is GTSNPN and CDR2 is SVGIG in the germline V gene (reference sequence). Trimming cost V 3 bases and J 3 bases; bases outside gene matches: 14. The CDR3 is made up of 16 amino acids.

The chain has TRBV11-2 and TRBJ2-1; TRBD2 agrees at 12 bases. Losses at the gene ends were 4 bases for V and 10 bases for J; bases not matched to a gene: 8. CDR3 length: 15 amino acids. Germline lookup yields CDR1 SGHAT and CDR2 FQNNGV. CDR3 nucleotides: TGTGCCAGCAGCTCACGGACTAGCGGGAACGGCGAGCAGTTCTTC. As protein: CASSSRTSGNGEQFF.

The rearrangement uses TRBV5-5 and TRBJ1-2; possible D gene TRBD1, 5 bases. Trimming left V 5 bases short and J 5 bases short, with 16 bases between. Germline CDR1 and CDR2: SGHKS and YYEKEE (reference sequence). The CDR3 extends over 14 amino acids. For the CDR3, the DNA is TGTGCCAGCAGTTATGCCGGGGCGGGATATGGCTACACCTTC. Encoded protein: CASSYAGAGYGYTF. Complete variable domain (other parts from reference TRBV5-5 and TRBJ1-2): DAGVTQSPTHLIKTRGQQVTLRCSPISGHKSVSWYQQVLGQGPQFIFQYYEKEERGRGNFPDRFSARQFPNYSSELNVNALLLGDSALYLCASSYAGAGYGYTFGSGTRLTVV.